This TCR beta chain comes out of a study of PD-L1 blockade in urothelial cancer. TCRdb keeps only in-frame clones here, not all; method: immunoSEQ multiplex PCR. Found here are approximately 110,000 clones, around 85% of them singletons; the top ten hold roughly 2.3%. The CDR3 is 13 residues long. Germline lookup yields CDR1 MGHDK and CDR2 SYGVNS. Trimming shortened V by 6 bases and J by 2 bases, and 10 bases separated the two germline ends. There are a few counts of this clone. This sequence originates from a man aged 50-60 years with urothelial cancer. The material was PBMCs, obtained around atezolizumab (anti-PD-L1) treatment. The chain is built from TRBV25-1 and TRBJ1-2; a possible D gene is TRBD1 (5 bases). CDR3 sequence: CASRHSGNYGYTF. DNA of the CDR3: TGTGCCAGCAGACACTCAGGGAACTATGGCTACACCTTC.